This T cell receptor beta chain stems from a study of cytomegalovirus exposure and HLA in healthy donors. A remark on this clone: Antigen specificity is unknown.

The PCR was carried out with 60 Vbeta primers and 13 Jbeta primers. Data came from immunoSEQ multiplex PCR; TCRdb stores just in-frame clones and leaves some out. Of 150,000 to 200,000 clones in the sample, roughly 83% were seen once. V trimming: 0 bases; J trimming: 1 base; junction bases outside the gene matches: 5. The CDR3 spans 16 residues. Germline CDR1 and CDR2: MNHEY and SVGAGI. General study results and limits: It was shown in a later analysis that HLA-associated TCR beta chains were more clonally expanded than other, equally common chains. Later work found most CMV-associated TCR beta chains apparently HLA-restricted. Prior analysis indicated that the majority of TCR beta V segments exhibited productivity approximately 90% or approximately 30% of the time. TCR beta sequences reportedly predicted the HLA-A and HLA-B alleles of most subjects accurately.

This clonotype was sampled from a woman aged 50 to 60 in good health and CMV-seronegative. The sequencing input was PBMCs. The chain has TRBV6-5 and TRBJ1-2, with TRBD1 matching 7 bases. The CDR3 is CASSYSGTVLNYGYTF. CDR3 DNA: TGTGCCAGCAGTTACTCCGGGACAGTTCTTAACTATGGCTACACCTTC.